The rows below give T cell receptor beta chains drawn from one sample of a study of blood T cell repertoires in COVID-19. Method: immunoSEQ multiplex PCR; TCRdb's copy keeps in-frame clones and lacks some. The sample includes 250,000 to 350,000 clones, approximately 86% of them seen just once. The material sequenced was peripheral blood. These receptors came from a woman aged 30 to 39 who had recovered from COVID-19. Each CDR3 is given with its conserved first and last residue. The D gene is left open where the match is weak. A clone size is listed for some rows: how often the clone was seen (once, few, many), or a class if it is expanded.

j_call,clone_size,v_call,d_call,cdr3_nt,cdr3_aa
TRBJ2-1,.,TRBV19,TRBD2,TGTGCCAGTAGGACACTAGCGGGAGTCGGTGAGCAGTTCTTC,CASRTLAGVGEQFF
TRBJ1-1,.,TRBV5-1,TRBD1,TGCGCCAGCAGTTCGCCACCGGGACAGGGGTATGGTGAAGCTTTCTTT,CASSSPPGQGYGEAFF
TRBJ1-2,once,TRBV10-3,TRBD1,TGTGCCATCAGTGAGTCGACTCCCAGGGGGCCAGCTAACTATGGCTACACCTTC,CAISESTPRGPANYGYTF
TRBJ1-4,.,TRBV19,.,TGTGCCAGTAGTGGGTCGGGGGAAAAACTGTTTTTT,CASSGSGEKLFF
TRBJ2-5,.,TRBV7-9,TRBD1,TGTGCCAGCAGCCCCCACCTCACAGGGGCCAGCGAGACCCAGTACTTC,CASSPHLTGASETQYF
TRBJ2-3,.,TRBV28,TRBD2,TGTGGCGGGGGACTTTTATTAGATACGCAGTATTTT,CGGGLLLDTQYF
TRBJ2-3,.,TRBV5-4,.,TGTGCCAGCAGCTTGGACGGGGGAAGCACAGATACGCAGTATTTT,CASSLDGGSTDTQYF
TRBJ2-1,few,TRBV12-3/TRBV12-4,.,TGTGCCAGCAGGGTGACTAGATACAATGAGCAGTTCTTC,CASRVTRYNEQFF
TRBJ1-1,.,TRBV6-6,.,TGTGCCAGCAGTTACTCCAGGGGTGGTGAAGCTTTCTTT,CASSYSRGGEAFF
TRBJ2-3,once,TRBV5-1,TRBD2,TGCGCCACCGGACTAGCGGGGTTCTCAGATACGCAGTATTTT,CATGLAGFSDTQYF
TRBJ1-2,.,TRBV29-1,.,TGCAGCGTCACCGGGGAAAACGGCTACACCTTC,CSVTGENGYTF
TRBJ2-7,many,TRBV5-6,TRBD1,TGTGCCAGCAGCTGGACAGGTAGTCCCTCCTCCTACGAGCAGTACTTC,CASSWTGSPSSYEQYF
TRBJ1-1,.,TRBV7-9,.,TGTGCCAGCAGCCACCCTACAGGGCCTGAAGCTTTCTTT,CASSHPTGPEAFF